This record concerns one T cell receptor beta chain sequence. The target antigen is unknown. The Oncomine TCR Beta short-read assay sequenced DNA from cultured CD4+ T cells. TCRdb passed the PCR reads through MiXCR, listing each CDR3 protein once. Of approximately 12,000 distinct CDR3 sequences in the sample, over 20% were seen once. The CDR3 has 15 amino acids. Trimming pared 4 bases from V and 8 bases from J, leaving 20 bases between. In germline, CDR1 is SGHNT, CDR2 YYREEE (reference sequence). Specified treatment: approximately 9-day PBMC culture with coronavirus spike peptide pools or control peptides (ViraFEST assay). The data originate from a study of vaccination and CD4 T cells after COVID-19. General study points: SARS-CoV-2-reactive clonotypes showed a nonsignificant median rise from roughly 21 to 40.

The sequencing here drew on CD4+ T cells from blood, cultured in vitro, taken before SARS-CoV-2 vaccination. The J gene is TRBJ2-3, the V gene TRBV5-4; D may be TRBD2 (6 bases). The clonotype originates from a human donor who received a COVID-19 vaccine. CDR3 bases: TGTGCCAGCAGCCTGGGGGGTCAGATTCTAGGTACGCAGTATTTT. This sequence encodes CASSLGGQILGTQYF. Based on the CDR3 plus reference TRBV5-4 and TRBJ2-3, the full variable domain is ETGVTQSPTHLIKTRGQQVTLRCSSQSGHNTVSWYQQALGQGPQFIFQYYREEENGRGNFPPRFSGLQFPNYSSELNVNALELDDSALYLCASSLGGQILGTQYFGPGTRLTVL.